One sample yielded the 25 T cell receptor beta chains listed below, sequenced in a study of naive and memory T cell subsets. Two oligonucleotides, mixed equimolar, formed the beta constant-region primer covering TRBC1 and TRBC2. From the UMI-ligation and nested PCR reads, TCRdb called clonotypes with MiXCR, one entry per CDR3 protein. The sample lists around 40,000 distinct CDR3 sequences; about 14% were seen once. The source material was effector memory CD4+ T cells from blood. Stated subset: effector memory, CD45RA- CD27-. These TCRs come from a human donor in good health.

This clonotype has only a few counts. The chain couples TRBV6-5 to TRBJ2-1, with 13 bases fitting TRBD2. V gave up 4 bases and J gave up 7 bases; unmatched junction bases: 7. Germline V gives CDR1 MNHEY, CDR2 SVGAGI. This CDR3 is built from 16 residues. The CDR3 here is CASSSGGLAGRNEQFF. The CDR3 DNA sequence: TGTGCCAGCAGTTCCGGGGGACTAGCGGGAAGGAATGAGCAGTTCTTC.

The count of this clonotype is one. CDR3 in DNA: TGTGCCAGCAGTTGTAAGGGTAACGAAAAACTGTTTTTT. As protein: CASSCKGNEKLFF. This sequence joins TRBV27 and TRBJ1-4; no clear D gene. The V end was cut by 4 bases, the J end by 8 bases, with 11 bases between. CDR1 and CDR2 from the germline V gene are MNHEY and SMNVEV (reference sequence). CDR3 length: 13 residues.

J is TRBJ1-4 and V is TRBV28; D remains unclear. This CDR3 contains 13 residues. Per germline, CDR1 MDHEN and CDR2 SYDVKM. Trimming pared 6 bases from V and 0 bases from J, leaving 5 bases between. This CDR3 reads CASSPPTNEKLFF. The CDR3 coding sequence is TGTGCCAGCAGCCCTCCAACTAATGAAAAACTGTTTTTT.

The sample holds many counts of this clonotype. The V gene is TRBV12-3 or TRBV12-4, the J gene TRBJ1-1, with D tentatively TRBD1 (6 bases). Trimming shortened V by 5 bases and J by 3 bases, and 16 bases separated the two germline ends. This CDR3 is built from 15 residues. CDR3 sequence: CASSPQGTIHTEAFF. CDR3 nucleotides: TGTGCCAGCAGTCCACAGGGCACGATCCACACTGAAGCTTTCTTT.

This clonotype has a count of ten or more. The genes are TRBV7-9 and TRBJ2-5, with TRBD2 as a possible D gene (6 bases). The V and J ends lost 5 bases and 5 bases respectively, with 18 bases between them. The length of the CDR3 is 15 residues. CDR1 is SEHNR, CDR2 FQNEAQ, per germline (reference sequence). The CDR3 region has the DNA TGTGCCAGCAGCCTCAACTCTGGTGGGGGGGAGACCCAGTACTTC. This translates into CASSLNSGGGETQYF.

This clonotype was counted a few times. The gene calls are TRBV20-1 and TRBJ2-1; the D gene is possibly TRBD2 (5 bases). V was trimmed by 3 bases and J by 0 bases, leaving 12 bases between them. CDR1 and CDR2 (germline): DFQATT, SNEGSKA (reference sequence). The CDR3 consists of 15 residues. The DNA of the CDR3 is TGCAGTGCTAGTTCGGGTAGCGTCTCCTACAATGAGCAGTTCTTC. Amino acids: CSASSGSVSYNEQFF.

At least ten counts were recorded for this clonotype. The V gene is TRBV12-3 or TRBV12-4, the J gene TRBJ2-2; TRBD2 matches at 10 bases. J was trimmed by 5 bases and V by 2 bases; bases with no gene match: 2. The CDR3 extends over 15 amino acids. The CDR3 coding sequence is TGTGCCAGCAGTTTACTAGCGGGAGTAACCGGGGAGCTGTTTTTT. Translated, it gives CASSLLAGVTGELFF.

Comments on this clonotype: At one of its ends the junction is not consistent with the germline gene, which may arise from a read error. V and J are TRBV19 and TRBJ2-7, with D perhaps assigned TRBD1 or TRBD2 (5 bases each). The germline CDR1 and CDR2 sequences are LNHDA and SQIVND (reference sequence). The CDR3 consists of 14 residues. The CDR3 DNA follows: TGTGCTAGTAGTAGGACGGGACCCCAAGGTGAGCAGTACTTC. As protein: CASSRTGPQGEQYF.

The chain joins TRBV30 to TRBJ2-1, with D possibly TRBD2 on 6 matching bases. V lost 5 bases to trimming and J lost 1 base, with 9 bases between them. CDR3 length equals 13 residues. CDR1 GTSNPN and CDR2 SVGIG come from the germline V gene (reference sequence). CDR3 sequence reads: CAWVAGSYNEQFF. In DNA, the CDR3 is TGTGCCTGGGTCGCGGGATCCTACAATGAGCAGTTCTTC.

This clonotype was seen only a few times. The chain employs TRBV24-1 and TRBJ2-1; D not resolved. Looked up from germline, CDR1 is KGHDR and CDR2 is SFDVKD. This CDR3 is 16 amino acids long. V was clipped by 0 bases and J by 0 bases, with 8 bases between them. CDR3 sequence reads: CATSDLWPSSYNEQFF. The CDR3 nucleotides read TGTGCCACCAGTGATTTGTGGCCTAGCTCCTACAATGAGCAGTTCTTC.

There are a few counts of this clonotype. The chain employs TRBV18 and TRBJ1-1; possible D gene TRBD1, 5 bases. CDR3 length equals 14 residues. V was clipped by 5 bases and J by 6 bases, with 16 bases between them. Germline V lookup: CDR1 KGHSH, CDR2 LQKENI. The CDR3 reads CASSSQSRGAEAFF. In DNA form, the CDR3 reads TGTGCCAGCTCATCCCAAAGCAGAGGGGCTGAAGCTTTCTTT.

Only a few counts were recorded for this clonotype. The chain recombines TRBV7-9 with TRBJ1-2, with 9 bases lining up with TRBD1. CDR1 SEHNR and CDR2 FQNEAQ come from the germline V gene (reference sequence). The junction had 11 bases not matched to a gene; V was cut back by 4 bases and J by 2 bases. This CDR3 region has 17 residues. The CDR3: CASSSRDRAYLNYGYTF. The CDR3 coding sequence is TGTGCCAGCAGCTCCCGGGACAGGGCGTACCTAAACTATGGCTACACCTTC.

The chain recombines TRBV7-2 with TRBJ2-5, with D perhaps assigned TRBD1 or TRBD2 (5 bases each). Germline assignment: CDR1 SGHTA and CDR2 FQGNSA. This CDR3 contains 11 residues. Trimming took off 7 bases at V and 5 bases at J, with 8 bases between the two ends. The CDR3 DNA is TGTGCCAGCACGGGGCGGGAGACCCAGTACTTC. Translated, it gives CASTGRETQYF.

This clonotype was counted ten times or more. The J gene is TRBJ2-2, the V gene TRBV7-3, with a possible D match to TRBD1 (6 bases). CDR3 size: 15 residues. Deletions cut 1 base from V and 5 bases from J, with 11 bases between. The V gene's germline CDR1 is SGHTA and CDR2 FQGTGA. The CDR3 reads CASSLIPGETGELFF. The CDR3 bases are TGTGCCAGCAGCTTAATTCCAGGGGAGACCGGGGAGCTGTTTTTT.

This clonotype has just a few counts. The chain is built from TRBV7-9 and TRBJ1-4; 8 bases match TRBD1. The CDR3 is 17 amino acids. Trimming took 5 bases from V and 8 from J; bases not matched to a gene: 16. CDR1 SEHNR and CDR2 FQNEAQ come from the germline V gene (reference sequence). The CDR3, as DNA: TGTGCCAGCAGCCCCCGACAGGGGCCGGGTAGTTCCGAAAAACTGTTTTTT. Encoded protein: CASSPRQGPGSSEKLFF.

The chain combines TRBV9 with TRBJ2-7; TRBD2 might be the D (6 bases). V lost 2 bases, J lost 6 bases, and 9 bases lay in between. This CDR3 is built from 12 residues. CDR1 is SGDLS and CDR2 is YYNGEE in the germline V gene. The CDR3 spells CASSVLRGEQYF. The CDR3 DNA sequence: TGTGCCAGCAGCGTTTTGCGGGGCGAGCAGTACTTC.

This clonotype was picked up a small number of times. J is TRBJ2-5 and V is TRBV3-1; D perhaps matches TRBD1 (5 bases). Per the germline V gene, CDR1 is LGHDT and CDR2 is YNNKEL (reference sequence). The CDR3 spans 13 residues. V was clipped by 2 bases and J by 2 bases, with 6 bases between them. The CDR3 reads CASSQKGQETQYF. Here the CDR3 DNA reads TGTGCCAGCAGCCAAAAGGGGCAAGAGACCCAGTACTTC.

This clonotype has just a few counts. In DNA, the CDR3 is TGCGCCAGCAGCCAAGATCTCCTAGAGACCCAGTACTTC. Protein: CASSQDLLETQYF. This sequence joins TRBV4-3 and TRBJ2-5; no firm D call. There are 13 residues in the CDR3. The germline V gene encodes CDR1 LGHNA and CDR2 YSLEER. The ends were cut back, 0 bases at V and 4 bases at J, with 6 bases in the middle.

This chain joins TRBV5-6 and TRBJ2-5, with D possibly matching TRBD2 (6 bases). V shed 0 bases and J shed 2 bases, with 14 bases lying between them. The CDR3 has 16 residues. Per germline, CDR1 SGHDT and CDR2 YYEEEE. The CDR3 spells CASSLAGVGWQETQYF. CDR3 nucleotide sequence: TGTGCCAGCAGCTTGGCGGGAGTAGGGTGGCAAGAGACCCAGTACTTC.

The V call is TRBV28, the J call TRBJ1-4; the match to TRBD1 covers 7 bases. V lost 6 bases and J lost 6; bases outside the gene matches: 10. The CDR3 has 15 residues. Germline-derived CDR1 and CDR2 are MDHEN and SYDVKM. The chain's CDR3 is CASSTTGTVDEKLFF. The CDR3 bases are TGTGCCAGCAGCACAACCGGGACAGTGGATGAAAAACTGTTTTTT.

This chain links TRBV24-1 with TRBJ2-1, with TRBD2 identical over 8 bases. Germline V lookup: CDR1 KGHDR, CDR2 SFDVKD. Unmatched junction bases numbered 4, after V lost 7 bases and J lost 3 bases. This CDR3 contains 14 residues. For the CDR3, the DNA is TGTGCCACCAGGGGCGGGGGGATCTACAATGAGCAGTTCTTC. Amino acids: CATRGGGIYNEQFF.

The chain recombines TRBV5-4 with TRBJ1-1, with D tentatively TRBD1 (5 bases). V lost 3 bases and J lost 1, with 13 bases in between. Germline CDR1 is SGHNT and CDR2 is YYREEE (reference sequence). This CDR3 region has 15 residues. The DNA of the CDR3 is TGTGCCAGCAGCTCGGTTGGGGCAGGGAACACTGAAGCTTTCTTT. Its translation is CASSSVGAGNTEAFF.

The DNA for the CDR3 is TGTGCCAGCTCCCCCGACCCGCCAGGGATCTTCTCTGGGGCCAACGTCCTGACTTTC. It encodes CASSPDPPGIFSGANVLTF. V is TRBV28 and J is TRBJ2-6, with D tentatively TRBD1 (5 bases). CDR1 and CDR2 from the germline V gene are MDHEN and SYDVKM. The CDR3 runs 19 residues. V gave up 8 bases and J gave up 0 bases, with 23 bases separating them. The entire variable domain, with the rest obtained from reference TRBV28 and TRBJ2-6, is as follows: DVKVTQSSRYLVKRTGEKVFLECVQDMDHENMFWYRQDPGLGLRLIYFSYDVKMKEKGDIPEGYSVSREKKERFSLILESASTNQTSMYLCASSPDPPGIFSGANVLTFGAGSRLTVL.

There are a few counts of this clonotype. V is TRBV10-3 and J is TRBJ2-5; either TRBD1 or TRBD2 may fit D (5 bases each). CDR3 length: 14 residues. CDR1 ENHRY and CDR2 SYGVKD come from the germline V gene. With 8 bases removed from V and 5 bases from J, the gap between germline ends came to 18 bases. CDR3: CAISPGQTLETQYF. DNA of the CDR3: TGTGCCATCTCACCGGGGCAGACACTGGAGACCCAGTACTTC.

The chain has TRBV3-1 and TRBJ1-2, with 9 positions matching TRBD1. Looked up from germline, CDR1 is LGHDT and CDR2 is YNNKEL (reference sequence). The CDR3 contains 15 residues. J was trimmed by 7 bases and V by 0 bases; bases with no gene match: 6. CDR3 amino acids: CASSQDLGQGAGYTF. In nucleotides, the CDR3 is TGTGCCAGCAGCCAAGATCTGGGACAGGGCGCTGGCTACACCTTC.